This TCR beta chain was recorded in a study of tumor and adjacent non-tumor tissue in lung cancer. As for the study in general: Around 4 million productive TCRbeta reads were obtained per sample on average.

No cell sorting was done before RNA was extracted from the tissue. Whole-study findings and limits: In normal lung, the top 100 clones were significantly more dominant than in tumor. Significantly higher TCR diversity was found in tumor than normal lung.

Remarks on this clonotype: What it binds is unknown.

With 0 bases removed from V and 4 bases from J, the gap between germline ends came to 13 bases. Germline CDR1 reads LGHNA; CDR2 reads YNFKEQ. This CDR3 is built from 16 residues. A modified ARM-PCR protocol with three rounds of nested PCR amplified TCRbeta. TCRdb itself ran the multiplex PCR reads through MiXCR, one entry per CDR3 protein. The sample shows tens of thousands of distinct CDR3 sequences, around 85% of them seen only once. The sequence was obtained from a woman in her forties or fifties with non-small cell lung cancer. The chain carries TRBV4-2 and TRBJ1-3; TRBD1 is a possible D gene (5 bases). Input material: lung tumor tissue. The DNA of the CDR3 is TGTGCCAGCAGCCAAGATCGGGTGGGGCTCGGAAACACCATATATTTT. It codes for CASSQDRVGLGNTIYF.